The 12 T cell receptor beta chains reported below all come from one sample, sequenced in a study of blood T cells in healthy people across ages. It was with a sample-barcoded 5' primer and a J-beta primer mix that a second PCR of about 6 to 12 cycles was run. Each CDR3 protein gets one entry after TCRdb re-called the 5' RACE reads with MiXCR. The sample lists hundreds of thousands of distinct CDR3 sequences; roughly a quarter were seen once. The sample was also linked to a second study, of T cells of mothers and their children.

Material: blood. These receptors were collected from a boy aged 2-15 years in good health.

This clonotype was observed a few times. CDR3 bases: TGTGCCAGCAGTTTCGGGGGACTAGCGGACATTCAGTACTTC. Translated, it gives CASSFGGLADIQYF. This chain joins TRBV12-3 or TRBV12-4 and TRBJ2-4; 11 nucleotides match TRBD2. The V gene end was trimmed by 3 bases and the J gene end by 8 bases; junction bases not matched to a gene: 3. This CDR3 region has 14 residues.

This clonotype has only a few counts. The chain is built from TRBV20-1 and TRBJ2-7; D gene unclear. This CDR3 region has 11 residues. Germline V gives CDR1 DFQATT, CDR2 SNEGSKA (reference sequence). V lost 6 bases to trimming and J lost 4 bases, with 10 bases between them. The DNA for the CDR3 is TGCAGTGCGACCCGTGGGTACGAGCAGTACTTC. It codes for CSATRGYEQYF.

This clonotype was recorded a few times. The genes are TRBV7-9 and TRBJ2-1; D call uncertain. This CDR3 comprises 13 residues. Per germline, CDR1 SEHNR and CDR2 FQNEAQ (reference sequence). V lost 0 bases, J lost 5 bases, and 5 bases lay in between. The CDR3 region is CASSLAWDNEQFF. CDR3 nucleotides: TGTGCCAGCAGCTTAGCTTGGGACAATGAGCAGTTCTTC.

V and J are TRBV6-1 and TRBJ2-5, with 8 bases lining up with TRBD2. The tail of the sequence fits TRBJ2-7 better, so the J call may be wrong. This CDR3 region has 16 residues. CDR1 is MNHNS, CDR2 SASEGT, per germline. This CDR3 is CASSVFGGVGTYEQYF. In nucleotides, the CDR3 is TGTGCCAGCAGTGTATTCGGGGGGGTTGGCACCTACGAGCAGTACTTC.

This clonotype turned up a few times. The chain joins TRBV24-1 to TRBJ2-5, with 11 positions matching TRBD2. The better agreement between TRBJ2-1 and the DNA end casts doubt on the J call. CDR3 size: 13 residues. Germline CDR1 reads KGHDR; CDR2 reads SFDVKD. In DNA form, the CDR3 reads TGTGCCACCGGGACTAGCGGACGCAATGAGCAGTTCTTC. Protein product: CATGTSGRNEQFF.

The chain combines TRBV12-3 or TRBV12-4 with TRBJ2-4, with 8 bases identical to TRBD1. Trimming at V came to 6 bases and at J to 3 bases, leaving 4 bases not matched to a gene. The CDR3 contains 14 residues. DNA of the CDR3: TGTGCCAGCAGCCGTGGGACAGGCAAAAACATTCAGTACTTC. Translated: CASSRGTGKNIQYF.

The chain has TRBV12-3 or TRBV12-4 and TRBJ1-2, with a weak D call TRBD1 (6 bases). This CDR3 contains 13 residues. Trimming took 6 bases from V and 4 from J, leaving 12 bases between them. The CDR3 is CASRPGHLYGYTF. The CDR3, as DNA: TGTGCCAGCAGACCGGGACACCTCTATGGCTACACCTTC.

J is TRBJ2-5 and V is TRBV19; D possibly corresponds to TRBD1 (6 bases). Germline assignment: CDR1 LNHDA and CDR2 SQIVND (reference sequence). V gave up 9 bases and J gave up 3 bases, with 17 bases separating them. CDR3 length: 14 residues. The CDR3 region is CASPGAGDKETQYF. The DNA for the CDR3 is TGTGCCAGCCCCGGGGCAGGGGACAAAGAGACCCAGTACTTC.

The V call is TRBV4-3, the J call TRBJ2-7; TRBD2 is a possible D gene (5 bases). The V and J ends lost 1 base and 0 bases respectively, with 10 bases between them. The CDR3 length is 15 residues. Germline V lookup: CDR1 LGHNA, CDR2 YSLEER. CDR3 sequence: CASSQAAVSSYEQYF. CDR3 nucleotide sequence: TGCGCCAGCAGCCAAGCAGCGGTTAGCTCCTACGAGCAGTACTTC.

This clonotype showed up just a few times. The gene calls are TRBV7-9 and TRBJ2-5, with 8 bases fitting TRBD1. V dropped 6 bases and J dropped 5; count of bases not matched to a gene: 8. The CDR3 consists of 14 residues. In germline, CDR1 is SEHNR, CDR2 FQNEAQ (reference sequence). The CDR3 DNA is TGTGCCAGCAGATCGACCCGGACAGGGGAGACCCAGTACTTC. The encoded protein is CASRSTRTGETQYF.

This clonotype was counted between two and nine times. The rearrangement joins TRBV7-2 to TRBJ2-2, with 7 bases lining up with TRBD2. CDR1 is SGHTA and CDR2 is FQGNSA in the germline V gene. The CDR3 spans 15 residues. Unmatched junction bases numbered 6, after V lost 3 bases and J lost 5 bases. CDR3 nucleotide sequence: TGTGCCAGCAGCTTGACTACCGGGGGGACCGGGGAGCTGTTTTTT. It translates to CASSLTTGGTGELFF.

This clonotype was counted many times. The CDR3 spells CASSPGGSGKAGELFF. The CDR3 DNA reads TGTGCCAGCAGTCCCGGGGGGAGCGGGAAGGCCGGGGAGCTGTTTTTT. The chain couples TRBV12-3 or TRBV12-4 to TRBJ2-2, with 7 bases identical to TRBD2. CDR3 size: 16 residues. Unmatched junction bases numbered 12, after V lost 5 bases and J lost 6 bases.